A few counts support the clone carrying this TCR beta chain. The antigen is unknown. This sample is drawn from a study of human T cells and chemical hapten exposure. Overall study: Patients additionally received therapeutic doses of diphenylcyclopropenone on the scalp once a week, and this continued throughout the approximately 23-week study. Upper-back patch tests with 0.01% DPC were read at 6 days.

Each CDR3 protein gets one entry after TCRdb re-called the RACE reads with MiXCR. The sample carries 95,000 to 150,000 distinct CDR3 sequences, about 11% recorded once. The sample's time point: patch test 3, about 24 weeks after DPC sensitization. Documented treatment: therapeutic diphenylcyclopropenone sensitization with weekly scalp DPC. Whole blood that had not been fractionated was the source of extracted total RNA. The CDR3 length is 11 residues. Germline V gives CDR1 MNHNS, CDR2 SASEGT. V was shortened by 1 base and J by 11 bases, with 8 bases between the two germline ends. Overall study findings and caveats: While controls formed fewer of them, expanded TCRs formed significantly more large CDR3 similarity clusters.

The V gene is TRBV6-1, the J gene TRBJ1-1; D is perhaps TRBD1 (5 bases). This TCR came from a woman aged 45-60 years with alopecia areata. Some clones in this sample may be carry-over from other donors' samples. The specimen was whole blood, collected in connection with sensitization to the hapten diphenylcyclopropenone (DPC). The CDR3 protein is CASSEGREAFF. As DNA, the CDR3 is TGTGCCAGCAGTGAAGGCAGGGAGGCTTTCTTT.